The subject of this entry is one T cell receptor beta chain. Its antigen is not known. This record comes from a study of CD8 T cells in ankylosing spondylitis. Study-wide results and limits: Some motif variants were previously reported in reactive arthritis synovial fluid and blood. Peripheral blood samples showed relatively rare disease-linked clones, and these clones were CD8+. Matched ankylosing spondylitis synovial fluid reportedly showed significant enrichment of disease-linked clones. A TCR beta motif of fewer than ten highly homologous variants appeared characteristic of ankylosing spondylitis blood.

There are 15 residues in the CDR3. After removal of 6 bases from V and 7 bases from J, the junction contained 10 bases not matched to a gene. CDR1 and CDR2 (germline): MNHNS, SASEGT. In making TCR beta libraries, quantitative 5'-RACE with molecular barcodes was used. TCRdb passed the 5' RACE reads through MiXCR, listing each CDR3 protein once. The sample has roughly 440,000 distinct CDR3 sequences; more than 15% are singletons. The source material was blood, either unsorted or a sorted T cell fraction (not recorded which). This receptor was obtained from a male donor with ankylosing spondylitis. The chain links TRBV6-1 to TRBJ2-1, with 9 bases aligning to TRBD2. Here the CDR3 DNA reads TGTGCCAGCAGCACCGGGACTAGCAGTTTGAATGAGCAGTTCTTC. The encoded protein is CASSTGTSSLNEQFF.